A selection of T cell receptor beta chains follows, all from one sample in a study of control samples from healthy donors and cancer patients. Generated by immunoSEQ multiplex PCR, the TCRdb table keeps only in-frame clones and is missing some. Of about 150,000 clones detected, over 85% appear once; the ten largest clones hold around 5.4%. Material: blood. All receptors derive from a man aged 18-30 years in good health. Both conserved end residues are part of each CDR3. A D gene is named only where the DNA matches it firmly. Size is stated for part of the rows, as once, few or many counts, or as a class when the clone is expanded.

d_call | j_call | v_call | clone_size | cdr3_aa | cdr3_nt
NA | TRBJ2-1 | TRBV9 | NA | CASSPGGALTNEQFF | TGTGCCAGCAGCCCAGGGGGGGCTTTAACGAATGAGCAGTTCTTC
NA | TRBJ1-1 | TRBV6-5 | NA | CASSQGGANTEAFF | TGTGCCAGCAGCCAGGGAGGGGCCAACACTGAAGCTTTCTTT
TRBD1 | TRBJ2-5 | TRBV4-1 | NA | CASSQGTGDPETQYF | TGCGCCAGCAGCCAAGGGACAGGGGACCCAGAGACCCAGTACTTC
NA | TRBJ2-1 | TRBV9 | NA | CASSEIGGGRYNEQFF | TGTGCCAGCAGCGAAATAGGGGGCGGGAGATACAATGAGCAGTTCTTC
NA | TRBJ2-3 | TRBV12-3/TRBV12-4 | NA | CASSLGATDTQYF | TGTGCCAGCAGTTTAGGGGCCACAGATACGCAGTATTTT
NA | TRBJ2-1 | TRBV7-6 | NA | CASSLIAVGYNEQFF | TGTGCCAGCAGCTTAATAGCGGTTGGCTACAATGAGCAGTTCTTC
NA | TRBJ2-1 | TRBV6-2/TRBV6-3 | once | CASSPLGAGYNEQFF | TGTGCCAGCAGTCCATTAGGCGCAGGGTACAATGAGCAGTTCTTC
NA | TRBJ2-7 | TRBV5-1 | NA | CASSPGSSPYEQYF | TGCGCCAGCAGCCCGGGGTCATCCCCCTACGAGCAGTACTTC
TRBD1 | TRBJ1-2 | TRBV7-9 | NA | CASSRQGADGYTF | TGTGCCAGCAGTCGACAGGGGGCCGATGGCTACACCTTC
NA | TRBJ1-5 | TRBV21-1 | NA | CASSKYAGQVDSNQPQHF | TGTGCCAGCAGCAAATACGCTGGCCAGGTCGATAGCAATCAGCCCCAGCATTTT
NA | TRBJ1-1 | TRBV5-4 | few | CASTLIGSGTEAFF | TGTGCCAGCACCTTAATTGGGAGTGGCACTGAAGCTTTCTTT
NA | TRBJ2-3 | TRBV7-9 | NA | CASSSRGPDTQYF | TGTGCCAGCAGCAGCAGGGGACCAGATACGCAGTATTTT
NA | TRBJ1-1 | TRBV18 | NA | CASSPLKGEGVTEAFF | TGTGCCAGCTCCCCATTAAAGGGGGAGGGCGTCACTGAAGCTTTCTTT
NA | TRBJ2-7 | TRBV3-1/TRBV3-2 | NA | CASSHGTQYAQYF | TGTGCCAGCAGCCACGGGACACAGTACGCGCAGTACTTC
TRBD2 | TRBJ2-1 | TRBV11-3 | NA | CASSPGWVAGVAYNEQFF | TGTGCCAGCAGCCCCGGTTGGGTAGCGGGAGTGGCCTACAATGAGCAGTTCTTC
NA | TRBJ2-5 | TRBV20-1 | NA | CSVPRRETQYF | TGCAGTGTTCCCCGCAGGGAGACCCAGTACTTC
TRBD1 | TRBJ1-4 | TRBV5-1 | NA | CASQDRTKGRGEKLFF | TGCGCCAGCCAGGACAGGACGAAAGGTCGGGGAGAAAAACTGTTTTTT
TRBD2 | TRBJ2-5 | TRBV19 | NA | CASSPGLAGGPVTQYF | TGTGCCAGTAGTCCGGGACTAGCGGGAGGGCCTGTGACCCAGTACTTC